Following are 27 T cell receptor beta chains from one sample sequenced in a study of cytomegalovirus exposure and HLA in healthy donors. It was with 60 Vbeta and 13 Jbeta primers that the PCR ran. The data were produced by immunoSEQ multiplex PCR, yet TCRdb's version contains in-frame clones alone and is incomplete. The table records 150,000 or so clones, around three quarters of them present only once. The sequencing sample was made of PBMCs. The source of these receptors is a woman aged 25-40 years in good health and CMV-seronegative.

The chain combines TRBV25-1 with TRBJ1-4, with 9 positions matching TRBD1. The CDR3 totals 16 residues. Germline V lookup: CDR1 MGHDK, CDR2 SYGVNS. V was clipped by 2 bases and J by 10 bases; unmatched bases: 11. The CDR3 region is CASSERGTGSIVKLFF. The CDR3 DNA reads TGTGCCAGCAGTGAACGGGGGACAGGGTCCATTGTAAAACTGTTTTTT.

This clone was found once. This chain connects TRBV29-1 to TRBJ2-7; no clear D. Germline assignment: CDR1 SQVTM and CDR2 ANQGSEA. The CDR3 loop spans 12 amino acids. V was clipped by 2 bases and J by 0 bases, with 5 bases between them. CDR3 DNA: TGCAGCGTTGAATCCCTCTCCTACGAGCAGTACTTC. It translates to CSVESLSYEQYF.

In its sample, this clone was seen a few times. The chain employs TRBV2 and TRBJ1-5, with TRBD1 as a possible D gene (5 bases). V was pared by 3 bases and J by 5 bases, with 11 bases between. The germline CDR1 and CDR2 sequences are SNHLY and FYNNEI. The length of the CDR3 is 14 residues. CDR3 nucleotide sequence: TGTGCCAGCAGTGACCGGGGGAAGTATCAGCCCCAGCATTTT. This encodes CASSDRGKYQPQHF.

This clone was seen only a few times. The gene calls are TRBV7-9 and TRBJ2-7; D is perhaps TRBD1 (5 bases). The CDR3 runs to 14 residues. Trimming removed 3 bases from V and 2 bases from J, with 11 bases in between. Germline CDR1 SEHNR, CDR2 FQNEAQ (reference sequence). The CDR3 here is CASSFQQGTYEQYF. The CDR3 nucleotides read TGTGCCAGCAGCTTCCAGCAGGGCACCTACGAGCAGTACTTC.

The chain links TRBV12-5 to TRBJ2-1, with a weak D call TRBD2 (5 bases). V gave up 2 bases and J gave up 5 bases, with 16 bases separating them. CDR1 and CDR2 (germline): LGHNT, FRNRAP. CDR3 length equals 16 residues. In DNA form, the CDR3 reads TGTGCTAGTGGTTTGTATTCCGGGGTGGGCCACAATGAGCAGTTCTTC. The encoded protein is CASGLYSGVGHNEQFF.

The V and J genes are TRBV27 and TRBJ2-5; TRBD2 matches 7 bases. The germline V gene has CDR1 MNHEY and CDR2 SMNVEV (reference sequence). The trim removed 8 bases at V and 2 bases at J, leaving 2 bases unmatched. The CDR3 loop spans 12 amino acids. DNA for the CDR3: TGTGCCAGCGGGGGGGGACAAGAGACCCAGTACTTC. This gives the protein CASGGGQETQYF.

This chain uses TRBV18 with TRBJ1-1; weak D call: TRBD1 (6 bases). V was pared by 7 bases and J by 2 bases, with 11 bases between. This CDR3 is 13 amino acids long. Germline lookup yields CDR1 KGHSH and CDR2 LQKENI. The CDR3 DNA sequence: TGTGCCAGCTTTGGACAGAGAAACACTGAAGCTTTCTTT. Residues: CASFGQRNTEAFF.

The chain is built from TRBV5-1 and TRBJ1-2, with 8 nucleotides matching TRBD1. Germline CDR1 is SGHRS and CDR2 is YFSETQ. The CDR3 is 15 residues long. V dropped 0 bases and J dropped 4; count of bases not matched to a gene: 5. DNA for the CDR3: TGCGCCAGCAGCTTGGGAACAGGGGGTATCTATGGCTACACCTTC. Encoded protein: CASSLGTGGIYGYTF.

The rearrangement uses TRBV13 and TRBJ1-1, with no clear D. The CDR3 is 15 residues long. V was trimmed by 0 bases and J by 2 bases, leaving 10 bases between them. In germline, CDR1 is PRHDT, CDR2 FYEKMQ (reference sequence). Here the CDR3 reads CASSLGSGGNTEAFF. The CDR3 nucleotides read TGTGCCAGCAGCTTAGGATCGGGAGGAAACACTGAAGCTTTCTTT.

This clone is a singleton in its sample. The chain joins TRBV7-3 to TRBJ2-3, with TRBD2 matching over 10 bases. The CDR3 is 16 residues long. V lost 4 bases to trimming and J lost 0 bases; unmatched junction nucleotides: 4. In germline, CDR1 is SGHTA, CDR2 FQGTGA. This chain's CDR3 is CASSSGLASSTDTQYF. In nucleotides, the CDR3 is TGTGCCAGCAGCTCGGGACTAGCGTCTAGCACAGATACGCAGTATTTT. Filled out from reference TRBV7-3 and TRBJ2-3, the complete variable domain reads GAGVSQTPSNKVTEKGKYVELRCDPISGHTALYWYRQSLGQGPEFLIYFQGTGAADDSGLPNDRFFAVRPEGSVSTLKIQRTERGDSAVYLCASSSGLASSTDTQYFGPGTRLTVL.

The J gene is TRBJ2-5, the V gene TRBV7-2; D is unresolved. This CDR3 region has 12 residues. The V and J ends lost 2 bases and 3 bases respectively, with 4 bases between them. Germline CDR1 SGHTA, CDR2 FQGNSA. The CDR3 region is CASSLSEETQYF. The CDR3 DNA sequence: TGTGCCAGCAGCTTATCGGAAGAGACCCAGTACTTC.

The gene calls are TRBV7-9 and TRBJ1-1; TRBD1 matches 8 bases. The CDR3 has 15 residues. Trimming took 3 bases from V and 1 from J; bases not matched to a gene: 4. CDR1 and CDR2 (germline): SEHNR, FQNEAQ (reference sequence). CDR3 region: CASSFTGGTNTEAFF. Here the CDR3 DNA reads TGTGCCAGCAGCTTCACAGGGGGAACGAACACTGAAGCTTTCTTT.

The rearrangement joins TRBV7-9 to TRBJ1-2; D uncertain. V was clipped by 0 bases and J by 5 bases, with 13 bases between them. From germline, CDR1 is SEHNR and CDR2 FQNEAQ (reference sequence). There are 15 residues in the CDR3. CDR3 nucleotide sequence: TGTGCCAGCAGCTTAGCGCAGCGAGATAGGTATGGCTACACCTTC. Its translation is CASSLAQRDRYGYTF.

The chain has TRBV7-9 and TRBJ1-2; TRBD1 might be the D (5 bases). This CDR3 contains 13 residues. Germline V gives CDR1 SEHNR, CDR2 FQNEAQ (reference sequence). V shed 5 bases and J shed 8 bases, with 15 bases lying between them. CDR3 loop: CASSLQDTQGYTF. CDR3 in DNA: TGTGCCAGCAGCCTACAGGACACTCAGGGCTACACCTTC.

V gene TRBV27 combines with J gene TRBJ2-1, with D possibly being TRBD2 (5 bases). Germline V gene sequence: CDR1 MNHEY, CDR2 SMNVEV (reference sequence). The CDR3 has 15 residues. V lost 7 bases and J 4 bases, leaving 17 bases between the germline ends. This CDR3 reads CASKIRVSGYNEQFF. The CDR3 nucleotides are TGTGCCAGCAAGATAAGGGTGTCGGGGTACAATGAGCAGTTCTTC.

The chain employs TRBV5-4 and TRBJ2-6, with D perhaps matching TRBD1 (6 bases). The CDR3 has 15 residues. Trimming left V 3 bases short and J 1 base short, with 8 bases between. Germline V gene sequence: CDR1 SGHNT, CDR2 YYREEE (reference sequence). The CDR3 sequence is CASSWDISGANVLTF. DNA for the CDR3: TGTGCCAGCAGCTGGGACATTTCTGGGGCCAACGTCCTGACTTTC. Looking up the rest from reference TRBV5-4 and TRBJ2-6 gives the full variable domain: ETGVTQSPTHLIKTRGQQVTLRCSSQSGHNTVSWYQQALGQGPQFIFQYYREEENGRGNFPPRFSGLQFPNYSSELNVNALELDDSALYLCASSWDISGANVLTFGAGSRLTVL.

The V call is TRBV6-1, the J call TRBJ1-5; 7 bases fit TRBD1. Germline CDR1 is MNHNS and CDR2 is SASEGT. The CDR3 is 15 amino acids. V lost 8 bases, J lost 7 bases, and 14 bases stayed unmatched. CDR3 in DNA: TGTGCCAGCCAGCCTCAAGGGGGCGCGGAGCAGCCCCAGCATTTT. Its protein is CASQPQGGAEQPQHF.

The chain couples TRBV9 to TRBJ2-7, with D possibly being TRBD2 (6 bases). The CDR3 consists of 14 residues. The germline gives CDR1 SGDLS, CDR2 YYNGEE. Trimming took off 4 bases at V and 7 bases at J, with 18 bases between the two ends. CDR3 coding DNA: TGTGCCAGCAGCCCTCCTAGGTGGGACTGGGAGCAGTACTTC. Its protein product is CASSPPRWDWEQYF.

The CDR3, as DNA: TGCGCCAGCAGCCTCCTCAAAGGAGGGGGCGAGGAGACCCAGTACTTC. This codes for CASSLLKGGGEETQYF. This rearrangement joins TRBV4-1 to TRBJ2-5, with a weak D call TRBD1 (7 bases). CDR3 size: 16 residues. V dropped 4 bases and J dropped 5 bases, with 20 bases sitting between them. Germline V CDR1 and CDR2: MGHRA, YSYEKL.

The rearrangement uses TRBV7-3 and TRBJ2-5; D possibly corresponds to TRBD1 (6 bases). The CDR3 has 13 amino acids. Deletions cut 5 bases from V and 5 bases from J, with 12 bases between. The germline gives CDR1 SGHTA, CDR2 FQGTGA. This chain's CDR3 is CASSRGQSETQYF. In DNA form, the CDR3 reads TGTGCCAGCAGCCGCGGACAGAGCGAGACCCAGTACTTC.

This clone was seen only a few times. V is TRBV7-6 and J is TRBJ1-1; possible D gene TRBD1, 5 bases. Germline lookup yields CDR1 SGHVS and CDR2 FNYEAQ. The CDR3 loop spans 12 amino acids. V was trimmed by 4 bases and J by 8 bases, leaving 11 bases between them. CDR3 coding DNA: TGTGCCAGCAGCTGGGGGGACGAGGAAGCTTTCTTT. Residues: CASSWGDEEAFF.

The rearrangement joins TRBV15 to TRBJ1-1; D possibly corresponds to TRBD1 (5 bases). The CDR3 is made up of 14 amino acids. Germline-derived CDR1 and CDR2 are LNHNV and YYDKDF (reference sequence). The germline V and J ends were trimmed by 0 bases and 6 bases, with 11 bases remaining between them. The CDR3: CATSRDRGVPEAFF. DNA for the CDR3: TGTGCCACCAGCAGAGATCGGGGGGTTCCTGAAGCTTTCTTT.

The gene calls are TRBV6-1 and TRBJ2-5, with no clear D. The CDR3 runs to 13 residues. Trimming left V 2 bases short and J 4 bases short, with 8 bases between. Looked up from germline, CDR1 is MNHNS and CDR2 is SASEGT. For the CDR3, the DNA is TGTGCCAGCAGTGAACGAGCCCCAGAGACCCAGTACTTC. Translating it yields CASSERAPETQYF.

The CDR3 DNA is TGTGCCAGCAGTAGGAACAGGGGCGGCTACACCTTC. This gives the protein CASSRNRGGYTF. V is TRBV13 and J is TRBJ1-2; 7 positions agree with TRBD1. V lost 6 bases to trimming and J lost 8 bases; unmatched junction nucleotides: 6. CDR1 is PRHDT, CDR2 FYEKMQ, per germline (reference sequence). The CDR3 totals 12 residues.

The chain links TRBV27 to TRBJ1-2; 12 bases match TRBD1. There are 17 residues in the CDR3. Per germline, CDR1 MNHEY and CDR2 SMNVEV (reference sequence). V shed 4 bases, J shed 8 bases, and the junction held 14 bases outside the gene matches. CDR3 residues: CASSSYRFGTGGSGYTF. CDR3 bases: TGTGCCAGCAGTTCCTACCGCTTTGGGACAGGGGGCAGCGGCTACACCTTC.

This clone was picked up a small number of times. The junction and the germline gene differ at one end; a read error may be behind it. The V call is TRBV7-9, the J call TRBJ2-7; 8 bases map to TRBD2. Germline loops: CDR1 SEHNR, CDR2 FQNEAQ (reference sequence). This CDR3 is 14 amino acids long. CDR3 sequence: CSSSLATSAYEQYF. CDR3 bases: TGTTCCAGCAGCTTAGCGACTAGCGCCTACGAGCAGTACTTC.

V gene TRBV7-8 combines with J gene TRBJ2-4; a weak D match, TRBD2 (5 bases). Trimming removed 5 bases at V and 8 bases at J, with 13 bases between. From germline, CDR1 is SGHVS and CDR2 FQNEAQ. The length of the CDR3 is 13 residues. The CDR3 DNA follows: TGTGCCAGCAGCGCCGGCGGGTCAGACATTCAGTACTTC. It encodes CASSAGGSDIQYF.